This TCR beta chain was identified during a study of cytomegalovirus exposure and HLA in healthy donors. Findings and caveats of the study: Previous analysis showed most TCR beta V segments were productive about 87% or about 30% of the time.

From germline, CDR1 is MDHEN and CDR2 SYDVKM. With 3 bases clipped from V and 8 bases from J, the junction kept 7 bases outside the gene matches. CDR3 length equals 14 residues. As for this clone: Its antigen is as yet unknown.

In the PCR, 60 Vbeta and 13 Jbeta primers were used. Here immunoSEQ multiplex PCR was the method, and the copy in TCRdb shows in-frame clones only, minus some. The table includes about 160,000 clones, 55% to 80% detected once. The TCR was taken from a woman in her fifties or sixties in good health and CMV-seropositive. The material sequenced was PBMCs. This chain uses TRBV28 with TRBJ1-2, with 9 bases matching TRBD1. The CDR3 nucleotides read TGTGCCAGCAGTTTCTATGGGACAGGGAGCGGCTACACCTTC. Translating gives CASSFYGTGSGYTF.